This TCR beta chain appears in the sequencing data of a study of T-cell reconstitution after alpha-beta-depleted transplantation in children. The CDR3 extends over 14 amino acids. CDR1 and CDR2 (germline): LNHNV, YYDKDF (reference sequence). Trimming pared 0 bases from V and 1 base from J, leaving 6 bases between. For TCRbeta, the library was prepared with unique molecular identifiers. TCRdb called the PCR reads again in MiXCR, with one record for every CDR3 protein. The sample shows about 980,000 distinct CDR3 sequences, roughly 29% of them seen only once. The sequence was obtained from a boy under two years old who had a stem cell transplant for SCID, so the T cells may come from the graft donor. Sequences were derived from PBMCs, mostly from graft donor cells, sampled 360 days after TCRalphabeta/CD19-depleted stem cell transplant. The rearrangement uses TRBV15 and TRBJ1-2, with D possibly matching TRBD1 (5 bases). Here the CDR3 reads CATSRDRVNYGYTF. The CDR3 coding sequence is TGTGCCACCAGCAGAGACAGGGTTAACTATGGCTACACCTTC.